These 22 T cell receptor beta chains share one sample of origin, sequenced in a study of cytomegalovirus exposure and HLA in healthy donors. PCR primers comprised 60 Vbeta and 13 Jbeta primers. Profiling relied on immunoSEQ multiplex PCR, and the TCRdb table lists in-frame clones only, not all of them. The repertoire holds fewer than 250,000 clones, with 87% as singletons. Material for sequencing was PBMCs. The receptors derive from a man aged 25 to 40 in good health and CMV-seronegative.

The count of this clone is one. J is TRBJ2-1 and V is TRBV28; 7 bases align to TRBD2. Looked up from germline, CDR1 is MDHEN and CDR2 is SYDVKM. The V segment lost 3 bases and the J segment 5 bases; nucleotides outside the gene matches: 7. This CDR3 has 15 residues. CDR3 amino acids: CASSFFAGVHNEQFF. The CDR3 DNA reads TGTGCCAGCAGTTTCTTTGCGGGAGTCCACAATGAGCAGTTCTTC. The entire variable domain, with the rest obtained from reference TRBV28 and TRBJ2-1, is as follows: DVKVTQSSRYLVKRTGEKVFLECVQDMDHENMFWYRQDPGLGLRLIYFSYDVKMKEKGDIPEGYSVSREKKERFSLILESASTNQTSMYLCASSFFAGVHNEQFFGPGTRLTVL.

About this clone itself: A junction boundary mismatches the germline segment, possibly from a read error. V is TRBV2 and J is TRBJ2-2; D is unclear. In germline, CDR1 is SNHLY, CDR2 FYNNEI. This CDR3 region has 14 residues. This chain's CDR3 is CATSWAAQAGELFF. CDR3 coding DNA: TGTGCCACCAGTTGGGCTGCTCAGGCCGGGGAGCTGTTTTTT. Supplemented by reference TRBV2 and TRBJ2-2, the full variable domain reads EPEVTQTPSHQVTQMGQEVILRCVPISNHLYFYWYRQILGQKVEFLVSFYNNEISEKSEIFDDQFSVERPDGSNFTLKIRSTKLEDSAMYFCATSWAAQAGELFFGEGSRLTVL.

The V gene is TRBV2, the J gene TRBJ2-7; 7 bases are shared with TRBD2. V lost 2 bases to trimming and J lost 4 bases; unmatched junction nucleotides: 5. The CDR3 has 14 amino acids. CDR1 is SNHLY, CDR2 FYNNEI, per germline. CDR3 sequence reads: CASSERLAVYEQYF. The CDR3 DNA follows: TGTGCCAGCAGTGAACGACTAGCAGTATACGAGCAGTACTTC.

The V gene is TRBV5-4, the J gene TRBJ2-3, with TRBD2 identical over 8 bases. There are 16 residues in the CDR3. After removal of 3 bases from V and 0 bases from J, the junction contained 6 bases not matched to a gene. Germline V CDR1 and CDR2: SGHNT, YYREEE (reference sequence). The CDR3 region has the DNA TGTGCCAGCAGCTCGCCTAGCGGGCCGAGCACAGATACGCAGTATTTT. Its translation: CASSSPSGPSTDTQYF.

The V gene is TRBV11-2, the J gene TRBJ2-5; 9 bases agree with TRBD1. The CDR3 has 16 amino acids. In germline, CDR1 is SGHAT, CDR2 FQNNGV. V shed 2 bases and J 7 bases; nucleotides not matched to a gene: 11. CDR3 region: CASSLPGQGLVGTQYF. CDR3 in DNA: TGTGCCAGCAGCTTACCGGGACAGGGTTTGGTTGGGACCCAGTACTTC.

CDR3 residues: CASSQGRGPSTDTQYF. The CDR3, as DNA: TGCGCCAGCAGCCAAGGGAGGGGACCAAGCACAGATACGCAGTATTTT. The chain uses TRBV4-1 and TRBJ2-3; D possibly corresponds to TRBD2 (6 bases). Per the germline V gene, CDR1 is MGHRA and CDR2 is YSYEKL. The CDR3 loop spans 16 amino acids. Between the trimmed V and J ends, which lost 1 base and 0 bases, there was a span of 11 bases.

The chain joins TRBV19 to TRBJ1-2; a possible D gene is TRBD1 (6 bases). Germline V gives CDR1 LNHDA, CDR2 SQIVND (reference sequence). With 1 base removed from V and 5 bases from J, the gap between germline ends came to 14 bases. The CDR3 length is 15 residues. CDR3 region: CASSIVTGPTYGYTF. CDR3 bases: TGTGCCAGTAGTATAGTCACAGGGCCCACTTATGGCTACACCTTC.

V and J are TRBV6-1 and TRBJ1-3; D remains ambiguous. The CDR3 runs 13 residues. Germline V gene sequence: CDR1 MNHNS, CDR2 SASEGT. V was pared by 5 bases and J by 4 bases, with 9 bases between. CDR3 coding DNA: TGTGCCAGCAGTCCCCCGACAGGAAACACCATATATTTT. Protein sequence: CASSPPTGNTIYF.

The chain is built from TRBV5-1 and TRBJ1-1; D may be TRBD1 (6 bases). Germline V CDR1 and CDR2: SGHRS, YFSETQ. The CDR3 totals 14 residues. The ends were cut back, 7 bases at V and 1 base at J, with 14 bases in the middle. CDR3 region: CASQTIQGNTEAFF. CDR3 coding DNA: TGCGCCAGCCAAACAATACAGGGGAACACTGAAGCTTTCTTT.

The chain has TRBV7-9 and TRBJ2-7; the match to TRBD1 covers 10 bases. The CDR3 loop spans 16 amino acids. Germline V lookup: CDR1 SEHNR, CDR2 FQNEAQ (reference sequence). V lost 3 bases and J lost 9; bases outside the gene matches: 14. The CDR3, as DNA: TGTGCCAGCAGCTTTTCTTTGACAGGGGGCAAAGAGGGGCAGTACTTC. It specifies CASSFSLTGGKEGQYF. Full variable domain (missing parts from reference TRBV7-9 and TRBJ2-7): DTGVSQNPRHKITKRGQNVTFRCDPISEHNRLYWYRQTLGQGPEFLTYFQNEAQLEKSRLLSDRFSAERPKGSFSTLEIQRTEQGDSAMYLCASSFSLTGGKEGQYFGPGTRLTVT.

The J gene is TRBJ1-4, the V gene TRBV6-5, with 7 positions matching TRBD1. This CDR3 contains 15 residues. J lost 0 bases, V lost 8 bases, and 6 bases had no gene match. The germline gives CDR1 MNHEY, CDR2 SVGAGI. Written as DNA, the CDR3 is TGTGCCAGCGGGCGGGACAGCTCAACTAATGAAAAACTGTTTTTT. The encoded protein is CASGRDSSTNEKLFF.

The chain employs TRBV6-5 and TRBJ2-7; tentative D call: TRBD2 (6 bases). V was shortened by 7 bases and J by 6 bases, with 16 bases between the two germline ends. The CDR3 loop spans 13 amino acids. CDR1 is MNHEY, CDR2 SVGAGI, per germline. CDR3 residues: CASTRGPGGEQYF. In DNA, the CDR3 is TGTGCCAGCACTAGGGGCCCCGGGGGCGAGCAGTACTTC.

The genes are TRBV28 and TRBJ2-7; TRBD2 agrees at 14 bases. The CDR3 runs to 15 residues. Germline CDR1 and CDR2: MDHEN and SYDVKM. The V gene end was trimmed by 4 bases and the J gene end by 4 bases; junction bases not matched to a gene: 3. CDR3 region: CASSSGLAGVYEQYF. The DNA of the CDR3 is TGTGCCAGCAGTTCGGGACTAGCGGGAGTTTACGAGCAGTACTTC.

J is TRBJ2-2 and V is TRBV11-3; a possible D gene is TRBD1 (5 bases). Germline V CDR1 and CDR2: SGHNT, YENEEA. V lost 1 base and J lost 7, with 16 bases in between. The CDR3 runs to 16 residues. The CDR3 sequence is CASSLGLAGPGGELFF. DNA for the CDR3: TGTGCCAGCAGCTTAGGGTTGGCAGGGCCAGGCGGGGAGCTGTTTTTT.

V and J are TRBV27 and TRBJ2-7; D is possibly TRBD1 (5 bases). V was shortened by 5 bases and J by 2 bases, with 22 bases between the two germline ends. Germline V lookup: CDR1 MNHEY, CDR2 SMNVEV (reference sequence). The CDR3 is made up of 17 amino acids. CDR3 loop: CASSMLRGDRAPYEQYF. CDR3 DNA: TGTGCCAGCAGTATGCTACGTGGAGACAGAGCCCCCTACGAGCAGTACTTC.

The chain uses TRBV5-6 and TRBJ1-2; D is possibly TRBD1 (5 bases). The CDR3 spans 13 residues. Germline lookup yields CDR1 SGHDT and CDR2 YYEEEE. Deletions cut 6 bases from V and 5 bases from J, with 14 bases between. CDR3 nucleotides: TGTGCCAGCACCCAGGGATACCAATATGGCTACACCTTC. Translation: CASTQGYQYGYTF.

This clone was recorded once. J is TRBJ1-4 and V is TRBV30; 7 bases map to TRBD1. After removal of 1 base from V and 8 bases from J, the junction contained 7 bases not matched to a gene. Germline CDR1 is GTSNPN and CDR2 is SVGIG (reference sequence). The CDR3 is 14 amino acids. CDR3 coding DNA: TGTGCCTGGAGTGCACCGGGACAGCAGGAAAAACTGTTTTTT. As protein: CAWSAPGQQEKLFF.

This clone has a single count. The CDR3 nucleotides are TGTGCCAGCAGTTCAGAAGATTTTTCCGGGGAGCTGTTTTTT. The encoded protein is CASSSEDFSGELFF. The chain combines TRBV27 with TRBJ2-2; D call uncertain. Germline V lookup: CDR1 MNHEY, CDR2 SMNVEV (reference sequence). V lost 4 bases, J lost 6 bases, and 12 bases lay in between. The CDR3 sequence is 14 residues long.

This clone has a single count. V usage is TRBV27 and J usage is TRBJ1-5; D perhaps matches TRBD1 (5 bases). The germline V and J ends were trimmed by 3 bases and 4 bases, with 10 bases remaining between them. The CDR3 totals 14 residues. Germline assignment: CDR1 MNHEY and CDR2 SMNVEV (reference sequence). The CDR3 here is CASSFRTPNQPQHF. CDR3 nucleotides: TGTGCCAGCAGTTTTAGGACACCAAATCAGCCCCAGCATTTT.

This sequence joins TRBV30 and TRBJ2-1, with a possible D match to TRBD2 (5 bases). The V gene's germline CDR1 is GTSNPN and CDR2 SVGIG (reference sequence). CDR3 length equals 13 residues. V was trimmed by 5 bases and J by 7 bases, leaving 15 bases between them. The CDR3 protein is CAWGTGVGNEQFF. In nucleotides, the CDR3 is TGTGCCTGGGGAACCGGGGTGGGGAATGAGCAGTTCTTC.

Written as DNA, the CDR3 is TGCAGTGCTACCGGGGGGGAGACCCAGTACTTC. It specifies CSATGGETQYF. This chain links TRBV20-1 with TRBJ2-5, with 7 bases lining up with TRBD2. The CDR3 is 11 residues long. Germline CDR1 and CDR2: DFQATT and SNEGSKA (reference sequence). The J segment lost 5 bases and the V segment lost 4 bases, leaving 1 base of the junction unmatched.

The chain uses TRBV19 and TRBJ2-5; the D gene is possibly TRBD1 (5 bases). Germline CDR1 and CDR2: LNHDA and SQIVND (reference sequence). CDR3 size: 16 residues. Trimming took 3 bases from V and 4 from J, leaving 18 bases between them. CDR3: CASSIQGRVGVETQYF. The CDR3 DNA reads TGTGCCAGTAGTATCCAGGGTCGCGTTGGGGTAGAGACCCAGTACTTC.